The present entry profiles one T cell receptor beta chain with its context. Living in under 30 US areas, the participants were between roughly 18 and 89 years of age. Participants had their cohort set by participant-reported clinical history. The data were produced by immunoSEQ multiplex PCR, yet TCRdb's version contains in-frame clones alone and is incomplete. The sample contains a few hundred thousand clones, about 86% of which appear only once. These data originate in a study of blood T cell repertoires in COVID-19. Overall study context: PBMCs, B-cell-depleted T cells, or T cells provided the cDNA or gDNA that made up the material.

This clonotype was sampled from a woman between 50 and 59 years old who had recovered from COVID-19. What was sequenced was PBMCs or T cells enriched from blood (not recorded which).

The CDR3 is CASSYRGRMNTEAFF. The CDR3 region has the DNA TGTGCCAGCAGTTACAGGGGTAGAATGAACACTGAAGCTTTCTTT. The rearrangement links TRBV6-5 to TRBJ1-1, with D possibly being TRBD1 (5 bases). Germline V CDR1 and CDR2: MNHEY, SVGAGI. V lost 2 bases and J 0 bases, leaving 10 bases between the germline ends. This CDR3 spans 15 amino acids.